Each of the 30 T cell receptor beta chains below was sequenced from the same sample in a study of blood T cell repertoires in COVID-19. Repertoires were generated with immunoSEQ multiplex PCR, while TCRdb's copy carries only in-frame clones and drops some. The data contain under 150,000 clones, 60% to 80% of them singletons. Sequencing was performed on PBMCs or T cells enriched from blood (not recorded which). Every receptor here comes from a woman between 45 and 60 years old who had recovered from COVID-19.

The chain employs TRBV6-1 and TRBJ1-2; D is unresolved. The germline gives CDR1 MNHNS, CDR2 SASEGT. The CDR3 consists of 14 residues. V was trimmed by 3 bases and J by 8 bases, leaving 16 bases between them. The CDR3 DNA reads TGTGCCAGCAGTGATATCGAACATTCATCGGGCTACACCTTC. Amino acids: CASSDIEHSSGYTF.

The CDR3 is CASRLVAGQETQYF. The CDR3 region has the DNA TGTGCAAGTCGCTTAGTTGCAGGACAAGAGACCCAGTACTTC. The V and J genes are TRBV12-2 and TRBJ2-5; the D segment call TRBD1 is taken from the table without a DNA check. TRBV12-2 is a documented pseudogene. The length of the CDR3 is 14 residues.

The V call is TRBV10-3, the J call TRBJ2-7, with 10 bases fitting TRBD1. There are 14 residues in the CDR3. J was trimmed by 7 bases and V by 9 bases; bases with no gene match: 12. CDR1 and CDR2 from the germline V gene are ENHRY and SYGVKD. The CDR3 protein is CAISGTGVTEEQYF. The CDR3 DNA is TGTGCCATATCCGGGACAGGGGTAACGGAAGAGCAGTACTTC.

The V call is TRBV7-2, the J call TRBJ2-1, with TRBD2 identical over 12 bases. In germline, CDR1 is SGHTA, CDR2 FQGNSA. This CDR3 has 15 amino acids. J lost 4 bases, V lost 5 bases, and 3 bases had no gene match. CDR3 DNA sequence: TGTGCCAGCAGCCAAGGACTAGCGGGGTACAATGAGCAGTTCTTC. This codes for CASSQGLAGYNEQFF.

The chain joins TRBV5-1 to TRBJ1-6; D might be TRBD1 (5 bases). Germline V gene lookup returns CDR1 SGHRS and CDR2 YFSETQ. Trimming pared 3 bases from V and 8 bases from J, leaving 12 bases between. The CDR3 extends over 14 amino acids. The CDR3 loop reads CASSSDAGHSPLHF. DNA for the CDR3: TGCGCCAGCAGCTCGGACGCGGGACATTCACCCCTCCACTTT.

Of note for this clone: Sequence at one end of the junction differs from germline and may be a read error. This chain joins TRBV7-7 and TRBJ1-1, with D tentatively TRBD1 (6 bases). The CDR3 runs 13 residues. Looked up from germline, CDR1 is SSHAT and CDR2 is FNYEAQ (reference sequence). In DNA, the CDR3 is TGTGCTAGCAGCATGACAGGGAACACTGAAGCTTTCTTT. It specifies CASSMTGNTEAFF.

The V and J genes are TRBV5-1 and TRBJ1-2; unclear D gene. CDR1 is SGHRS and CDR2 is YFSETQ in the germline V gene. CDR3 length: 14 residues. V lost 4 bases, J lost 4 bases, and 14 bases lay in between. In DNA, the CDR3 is TGCGCCAGCAGCCAGGAAGCGGGAACCTATGGCTACACCTTC. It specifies CASSQEAGTYGYTF.

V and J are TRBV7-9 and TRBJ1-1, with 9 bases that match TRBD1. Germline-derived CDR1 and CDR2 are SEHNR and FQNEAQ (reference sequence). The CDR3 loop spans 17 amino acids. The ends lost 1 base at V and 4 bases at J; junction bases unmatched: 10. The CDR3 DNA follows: TGTGCCAGCAGCTTAGATCCGGGACAGGGTTTCCCCACTGAAGCTTTCTTT. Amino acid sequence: CASSLDPGQGFPTEAFF.

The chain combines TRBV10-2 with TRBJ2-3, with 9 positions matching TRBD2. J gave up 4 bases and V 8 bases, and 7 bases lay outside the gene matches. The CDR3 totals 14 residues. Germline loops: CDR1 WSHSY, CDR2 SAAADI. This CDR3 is CASRRTSASDTQYF. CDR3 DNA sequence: TGCGCCAGCCGTAGGACTAGCGCTTCAGATACGCAGTATTTT.

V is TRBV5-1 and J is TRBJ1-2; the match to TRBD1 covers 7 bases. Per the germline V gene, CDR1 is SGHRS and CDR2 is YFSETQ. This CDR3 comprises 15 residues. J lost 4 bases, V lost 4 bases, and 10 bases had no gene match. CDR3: CASSEQGRSGYGYTF. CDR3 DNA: TGCGCCAGCAGCGAACAGGGGAGGTCGGGCTATGGCTACACCTTC.

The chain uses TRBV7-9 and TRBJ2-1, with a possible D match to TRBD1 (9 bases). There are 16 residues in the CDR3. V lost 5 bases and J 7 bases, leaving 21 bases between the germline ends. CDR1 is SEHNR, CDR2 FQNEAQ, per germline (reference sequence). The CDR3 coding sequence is TGTGCCAGCAGCCCGGGGGGGACAGGGTTAAGGAATGAGCAGTTCTTC. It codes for CASSPGGTGLRNEQFF.

The CDR3 here is CASSPGQGVNTEAFF. The CDR3 DNA sequence: TGTGCCAGCTCACCTGGACAAGGGGTGAACACTGAAGCTTTCTTT. This chain links TRBV18 with TRBJ1-1; D perhaps matches TRBD1 (5 bases). Germline lookup yields CDR1 KGHSH and CDR2 LQKENI. Trimming shortened V by 3 bases and J by 0 bases, and 11 bases separated the two germline ends. CDR3 size: 15 residues.

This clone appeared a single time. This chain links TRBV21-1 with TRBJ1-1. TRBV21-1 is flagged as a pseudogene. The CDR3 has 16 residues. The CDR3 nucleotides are TGTGCCAGCAGCAAAGTCCCGCCTCTTCCCGGGGCTGAAGCTTTCTTT. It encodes CASSKVPPLPGAEAFF.

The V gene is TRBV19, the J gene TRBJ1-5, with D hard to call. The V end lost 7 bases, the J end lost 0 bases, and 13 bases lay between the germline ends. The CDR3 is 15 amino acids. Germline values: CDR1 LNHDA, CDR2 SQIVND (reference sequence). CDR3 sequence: CASNSAGYSNQPQHF. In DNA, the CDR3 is TGTGCCAGTAATTCGGCGGGTTATAGCAATCAGCCCCAGCATTTT. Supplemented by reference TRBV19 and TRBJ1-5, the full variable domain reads DGGITQSPKYLFRKEGQNVTLSCEQNLNHDAMYWYRQDPGQGLRLIYYSQIVNDFQKGDIAEGYSVSREKKESFPLTVTSAQKNPTAFYLCASNSAGYSNQPQHFGDGTRLSIL.

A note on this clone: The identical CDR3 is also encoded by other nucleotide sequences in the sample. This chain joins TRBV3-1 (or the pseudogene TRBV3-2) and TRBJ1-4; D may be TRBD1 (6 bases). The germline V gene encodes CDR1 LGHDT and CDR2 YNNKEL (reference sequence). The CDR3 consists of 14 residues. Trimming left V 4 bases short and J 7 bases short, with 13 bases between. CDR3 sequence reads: CASSLGRGGEKLFF. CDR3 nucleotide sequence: TGTGCCAGCAGCCTGGGCAGGGGTGGTGAAAAACTGTTTTTT.

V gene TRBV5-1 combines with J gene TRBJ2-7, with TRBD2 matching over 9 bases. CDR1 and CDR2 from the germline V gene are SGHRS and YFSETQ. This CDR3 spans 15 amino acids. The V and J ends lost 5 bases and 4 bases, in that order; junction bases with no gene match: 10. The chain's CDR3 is CASSSSSGSGYEQYF. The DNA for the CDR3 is TGCGCCAGCAGTAGTAGTAGCGGGAGTGGATACGAGCAGTACTTC.

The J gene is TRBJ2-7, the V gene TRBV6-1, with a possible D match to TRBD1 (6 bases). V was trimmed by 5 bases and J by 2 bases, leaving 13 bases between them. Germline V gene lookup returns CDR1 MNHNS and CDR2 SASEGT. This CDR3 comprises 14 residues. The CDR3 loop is CASSSQGRTYEQYF. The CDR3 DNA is TGTGCCAGCAGTTCACAGGGAAGGACCTACGAGCAGTACTTC.

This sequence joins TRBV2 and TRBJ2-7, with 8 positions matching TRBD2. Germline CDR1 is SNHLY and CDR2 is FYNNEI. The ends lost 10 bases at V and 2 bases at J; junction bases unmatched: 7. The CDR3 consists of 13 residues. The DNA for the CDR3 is TGTGCCACCACGGGGGGGACTACCTACGAGCAGTACTTC. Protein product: CATTGGTTYEQYF.

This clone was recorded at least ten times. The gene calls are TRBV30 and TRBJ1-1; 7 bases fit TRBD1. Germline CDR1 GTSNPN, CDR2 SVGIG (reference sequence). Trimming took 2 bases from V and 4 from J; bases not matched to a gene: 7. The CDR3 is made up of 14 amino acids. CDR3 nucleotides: TGTGCCTGGAGTAAAAAAGGGGGCCGCACTGAAGCTTTCTTT. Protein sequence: CAWSKKGGRTEAFF.

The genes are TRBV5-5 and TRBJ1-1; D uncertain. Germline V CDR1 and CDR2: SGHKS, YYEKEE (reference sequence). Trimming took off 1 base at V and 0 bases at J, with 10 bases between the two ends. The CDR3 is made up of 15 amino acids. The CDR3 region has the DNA TGTGCCAGCAGCTTGACCGGGAACATGAACACTGAAGCTTTCTTT. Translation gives CASSLTGNMNTEAFF.

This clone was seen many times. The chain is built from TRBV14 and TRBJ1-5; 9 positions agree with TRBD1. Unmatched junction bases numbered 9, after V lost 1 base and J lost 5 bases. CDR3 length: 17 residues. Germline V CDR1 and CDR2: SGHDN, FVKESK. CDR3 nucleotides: TGTGCCAGCAGCCAAGTTTATCCGGGACAGGGAGATCAGCCCCAGCATTTT. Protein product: CASSQVYPGQGDQPQHF.

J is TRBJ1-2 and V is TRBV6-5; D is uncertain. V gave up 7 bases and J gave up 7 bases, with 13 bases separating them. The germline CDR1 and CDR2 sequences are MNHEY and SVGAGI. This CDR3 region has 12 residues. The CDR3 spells CASTRVRSGYTF. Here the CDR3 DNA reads TGTGCCAGCACTCGGGTGAGAAGTGGCTACACCTTC.

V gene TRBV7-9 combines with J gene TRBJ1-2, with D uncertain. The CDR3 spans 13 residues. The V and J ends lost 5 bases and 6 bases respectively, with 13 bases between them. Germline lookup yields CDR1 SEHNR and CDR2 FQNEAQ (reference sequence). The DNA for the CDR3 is TGTGCCAGCAGCCGTCGGTTAGCCGATGGCTACACCTTC. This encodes CASSRRLADGYTF.

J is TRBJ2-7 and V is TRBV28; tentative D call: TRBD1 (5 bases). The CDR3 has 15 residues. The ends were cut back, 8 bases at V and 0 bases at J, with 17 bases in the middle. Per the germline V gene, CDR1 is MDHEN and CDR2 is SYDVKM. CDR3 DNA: TGTGCCAGCGGGCTTTCAGGGTTAAACTCCTACGAGCAGTACTTC. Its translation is CASGLSGLNSYEQYF.

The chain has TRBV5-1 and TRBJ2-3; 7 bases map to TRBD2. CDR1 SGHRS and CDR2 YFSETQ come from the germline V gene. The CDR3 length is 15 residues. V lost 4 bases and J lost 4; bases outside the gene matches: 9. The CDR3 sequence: CASSTTSEWADTQYF. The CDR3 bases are TGCGCCAGCAGCACAACTAGCGAGTGGGCAGATACGCAGTATTTT.

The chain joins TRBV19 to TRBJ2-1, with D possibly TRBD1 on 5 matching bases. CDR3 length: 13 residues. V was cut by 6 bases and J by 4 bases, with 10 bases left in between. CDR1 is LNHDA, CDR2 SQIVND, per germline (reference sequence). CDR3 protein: CASRLKGYNEQFF. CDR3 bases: TGTGCCAGTAGGCTTAAGGGGTACAATGAGCAGTTCTTC.

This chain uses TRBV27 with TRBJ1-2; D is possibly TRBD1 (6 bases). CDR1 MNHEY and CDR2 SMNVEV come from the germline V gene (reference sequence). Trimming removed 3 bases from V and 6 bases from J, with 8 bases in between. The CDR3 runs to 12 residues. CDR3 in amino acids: CASSFRGNGYTF. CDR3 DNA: TGTGCCAGCAGTTTCAGGGGAAATGGCTACACCTTC.

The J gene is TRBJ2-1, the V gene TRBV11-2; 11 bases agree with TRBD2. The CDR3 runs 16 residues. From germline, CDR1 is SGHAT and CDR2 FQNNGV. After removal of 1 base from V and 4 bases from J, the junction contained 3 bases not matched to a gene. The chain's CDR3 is CASSLGASGGYNEQFF. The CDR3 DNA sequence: TGTGCCAGCAGCTTAGGCGCTAGCGGGGGGTACAATGAGCAGTTCTTC. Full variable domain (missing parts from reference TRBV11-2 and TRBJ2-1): EAGVAQSPRYKIIEKRQSVAFWCNPISGHATLYWYQQILGQGPKLLIQFQNNGVVDDSQLPKDRFSAERLKGVDSTLKIQPAKLEDSAVYLCASSLGASGGYNEQFFGPGTRLTVL.

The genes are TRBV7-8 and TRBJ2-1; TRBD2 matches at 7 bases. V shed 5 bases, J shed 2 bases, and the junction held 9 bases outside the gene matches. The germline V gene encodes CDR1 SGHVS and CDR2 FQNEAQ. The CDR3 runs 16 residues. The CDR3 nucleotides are TGTGCCAGCAGCCAACGGCGGGAGAAGCCCTACAATGAGCAGTTCTTC. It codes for CASSQRREKPYNEQFF.

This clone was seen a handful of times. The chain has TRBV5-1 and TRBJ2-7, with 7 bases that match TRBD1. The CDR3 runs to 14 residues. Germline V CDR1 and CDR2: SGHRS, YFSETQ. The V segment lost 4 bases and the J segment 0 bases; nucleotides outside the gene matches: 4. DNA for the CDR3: TGCGCCAGCAGCACCGACAGGGCCTCCTACGAGCAGTACTTC. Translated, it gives CASSTDRASYEQYF.